This T cell receptor (beta chain) appears in the sequencing data of a study of a mutant IDH1 vaccine in newly diagnosed glioma. The CDR3 runs to 15 residues. V was shortened by 6 bases and J by 5 bases, with 16 bases between the two germline ends. Germline V gene lookup returns CDR1 KGHSH and CDR2 LQKENI. With regard to this clone: What it binds is unknown.

Time point specified: week 47, end of study. Doses comprised 300 ug of mutant IDH1 20-mer peptide each, plus topical imiquimod. TCRdb's copy holds only in-frame clones and misses some; the assay was immunoSEQ multiplex PCR. The sample comprises approximately 34,000 clones, roughly nine tenths of which are singletons, and around 2.4% rests with the top ten. This TCR was sampled from a middle-aged man with glioma. Here the sequenced sample was PBMCs, taken from a glioma patient whose treatment included an IDH1 peptide vaccine. This rearrangement joins TRBV18 to TRBJ2-2; the D call may be TRBD1 or TRBD2 (5 bases each). The CDR3 protein is CASSPDGARTGELFF. The DNA of the CDR3 is TGTGCCAGCTCTCCGGACGGGGCTCGTACCGGGGAGCTGTTTTTT.